These 4 T cell receptor beta chains were sequenced from one sample in a study of CD8+CD57+ T cells in acquired aplastic anemia. Sequencing involved patients with CD8+CD57+ cell expansion previously shown by flow cytometry. Both TCR beta VDJ combination and CDR3 sequence profiling were carried out. Genomic DNA was the template for this profiling. TCRdb re-analysed the reads in MiXCR, keeping a single row per CDR3 protein. The profile shows about 180,000 distinct CDR3 sequences, around 50% of them singletons. The sample comprised sorted CD4+, CD8+, or CD8+CD57+ T cells (not recorded which) from PBMCs. These receptors all stem from a human donor with aplastic anemia.

The chain links TRBV5-6 to TRBJ1-5; 8 bases fit TRBD1. This CDR3 spans 18 amino acids. Germline loops: CDR1 SGHDT, CDR2 YYEEEE. V shed 0 bases and J 0 bases; nucleotides not matched to a gene: 8. CDR3 DNA sequence: TGTGCCAGCAGCTTGGAAGGACAGGGAGGTCATAGCAATCAGCCCCAGCATTTT. Protein sequence: CASSLEGQGGHSNQPQHF.

The chain links TRBV7-9 to TRBJ1-5, with TRBD1 matching over 10 bases. Trimming cost V 7 bases and J 6 bases; bases outside gene matches: 6. The CDR3 covers 14 residues. CDR1 is SEHNR, CDR2 FQNEAQ, per germline (reference sequence). This chain's CDR3 is CASTSGQGRQPQHF. The CDR3 DNA reads TGTGCCAGCACTTCGGGACAGGGGCGTCAGCCCCAGCATTTT.

The gene calls are TRBV19 and TRBJ1-2; no clear D. Germline loops: CDR1 LNHDA, CDR2 SQIVND (reference sequence). V was pared by 2 bases and J by 8 bases, with 12 bases between. The CDR3 length is 13 residues. The CDR3 nucleotides read TGTGCCAGTAGTATACACACCGCCTGGGGCTACACCTTC. Translating it yields CASSIHTAWGYTF.

This clonotype was picked up one time. This rearrangement joins TRBV5-1 to TRBJ2-7, with 7 bases identical to TRBD2. Germline assignment: CDR1 SGHRS and CDR2 YFSETQ. V dropped 4 bases and J dropped 3; count of bases not matched to a gene: 7. The CDR3 runs 14 residues. The CDR3 region is CASSHGPGGYEQYF. In DNA form, the CDR3 reads TGCGCCAGCAGCCACGGACCGGGGGGCTACGAGCAGTACTTC.